This is a list of T cell receptor beta chains from one sample in a study of T cell responses to AZD1222 COVID-19 vaccine. The assay was immunoSEQ multiplex PCR, and TCRdb's table has in-frame clones only and misses some. The table lists roughly 100,000 clones, more than 75% of them singletons, with 5% in the top ten. The input for sequencing was peripheral blood, taken on day 0 of AZD1222 vaccination. These receptors were collected from an adult in good health. Each CDR3 is given with its conserved first and last residue. Each record gives: D gene, V gene, J gene, clone size, CDR3 DNA, CDR3 protein. A D gene is named only where the DNA matches it firmly. A clone size is listed for some rows: how often the clone was seen (once, few, many), or a class if it is expanded.

TRBD2	TRBV5-1	TRBJ2-3	once	TGCGCCAGCAGCTTAACGCTAGCGGGGGTCACAGATACGCAGTATTTT	CASSLTLAGVTDTQYF
NA	TRBV11-3	TRBJ1-1	NA	TGTGCCAGCAGCTTAGGACGGGCGAACACTGAAGCTTTCTTT	CASSLGRANTEAFF
NA	TRBV4-1	TRBJ1-5	NA	TGCGCCAGCAGCCAGGCGGGACTCCTTAATCAGCCCCAGCATTTT	CASSQAGLLNQPQHF
NA	TRBV12-3/TRBV12-4	TRBJ1-1	NA	TGTGCCAGCCAGGGGTGGAACAACACTGAAGCTTTCTTT	CASQGWNNTEAFF
NA	TRBV9	TRBJ2-3	few	TGTGCCAGCAGCGTAATGGGGGCCACAGATACGCAGTATTTT	CASSVMGATDTQYF
TRBD1	TRBV6-2/TRBV6-3	TRBJ2-1	once	TGTGCCAGCAGTTACTCCTATGGGACAGGGGGCAGGAATGAGCAGTTCTTC	CASSYSYGTGGRNEQFF
NA	TRBV18	TRBJ1-5	NA	TGTGCCAGCTCACCACGGGGTGACAGCAATCAGCCCCAGCATTTT	CASSPRGDSNQPQHF
NA	TRBV7-2	TRBJ2-2	NA	TGTGCCAGCAGCTTAGCCTATGCCGGGGAGCTGTTTTTT	CASSLAYAGELFF
NA	TRBV5-1	TRBJ1-1	once	TGCGCCAGCAGCTTGGGACAGATGAACACTGAAGCTTTCTTT	CASSLGQMNTEAFF
NA	TRBV19	TRBJ2-5	NA	TGTGCCAGTAGTATGGGTGGGGGACAAGAGACCCAGTACTTC	CASSMGGGQETQYF
TRBD2	TRBV5-1	TRBJ2-2	NA	TGCGCCAGCAAGGGCGGGGGATTAAACACCGGGGAGCTGTTTTTT	CASKGGGLNTGELFF
NA	TRBV9	TRBJ1-3	NA	TGTGCCAGCAGCGTTACAGGGACCTCTGGAAACACCATATATTTT	CASSVTGTSGNTIYF
TRBD1	TRBV19	TRBJ2-7	NA	TGTGCCAGTAGTTCCGGGACAGGGACCTACGAGCAGTACTTC	CASSSGTGTYEQYF
NA	TRBV15	TRBJ1-2	NA	TGTGCCACCAGCAGGGAAAGGTGGGCTACATATGGCTACACCTTC	CATSRERWATYGYTF
TRBD1	TRBV27	TRBJ1-5	once	TGTGCCAGTGCCGACAGGGCCGGTCAGCCCCAGCATTTT	CASADRAGQPQHF
NA	TRBV3-1/TRBV3-2	TRBJ1-6	NA	TGTGCCAGCAGCCACCTAACTGACCCGAGCTCCTATAATTCACCCCTCCACTTT	CASSHLTDPSSYNSPLHF
NA	TRBV30	TRBJ1-2	NA	TGTGCCTGGAGCCCCACCTCCGGGGTAGGCTACACCTTC	CAWSPTSGVGYTF
NA	TRBV4-1	TRBJ2-5	NA	TGCGCCAGCAGCCAAGTGGTAAACCCCAAAGAGACCCAGTACTTC	CASSQVVNPKETQYF
NA	TRBV19	TRBJ1-2	NA	TGTGCCAGTAGTCAAAGAACCAGTACGGGTGGCTACACCTTC	CASSQRTSTGGYTF
NA	TRBV21-1	TRBJ1-4	NA	TGTGCCAGCAGCACCCAAGGGGGGTGGTTTTGTGAAAAACTGTTTTTT	CASSTQGGWFCEKLFF
TRBD2	TRBV9	TRBJ2-1	once	TGTGCCAGCAGCGGGCTAGCGGGGGGTCGTGAGCAGTTCTTC	CASSGLAGGREQFF
TRBD1	TRBV6-6	TRBJ1-1	NA	TGTGCCAGCAGTTACCGCAGGGGGGTCTTGGACACTGAAGCTTTCTTT	CASSYRRGVLDTEAFF
NA	TRBV12-5	TRBJ1-2	NA	TGTGCTAGTGGTTTGTCGACAGGACGGCGGTACACCTTC	CASGLSTGRRYTF
NA	TRBV5-1	TRBJ1-5	NA	TGCGCCAGCAGCGTTAATCAGGGTCAGCCCCAGCATTTT	CASSVNQGQPQHF
NA	TRBV6-5	TRBJ1-1	NA	TGTGCCAGCAGTTACTTACCGACAGTCATGAACACTGAAGCTTTCTTT	CASSYLPTVMNTEAFF
NA	TRBV12-3/TRBV12-4	TRBJ1-1	few	TGTGCCAGCAGCTCCAACACTGAAGCTTTCTTT	CASSSNTEAFF
TRBD1	TRBV4-3	TRBJ2-6	NA	TGCGCCAGCAGCCAACAGGGGGCCAATGGGGCCAACGTCCTGACTTTC	CASSQQGANGANVLTF
NA	TRBV5-1	TRBJ1-2	NA	TGCGCCAGCAGCCTACAGACAAACTATGGCTACACCTTC	CASSLQTNYGYTF
TRBD1	TRBV5-4	TRBJ1-1	NA	TGTGCCAGCAGCTTGGACAGGGGGAGGGTCACTGAAGCTTTCTTT	CASSLDRGRVTEAFF
NA	TRBV7-9	TRBJ1-2	NA	TGTGCCAGCAGCTTAGGAACTTTCTATGGCTACACCTTC	CASSLGTFYGYTF
TRBD2	TRBV6-2/TRBV6-3	TRBJ2-3	NA	TGTGCCAGCAGTTATGCTACTAGCGGAAGCACAGATACGCAGTATTTT	CASSYATSGSTDTQYF
NA	TRBV7-9	TRBJ1-1	NA	TGTGCCAGCAGACTACAGGTGAACACTGAAGCTTTCTTT	CASRLQVNTEAFF
TRBD1	TRBV15	TRBJ2-7	NA	TGTGCCACCAGCAGAGAGGGGACAGGCCCCCTCGAGCAGTACTTC	CATSREGTGPLEQYF
TRBD1	TRBV12-3/TRBV12-4	TRBJ1-2	NA	TGTGCCAGCAGTTTAGACAGGGGCGGTGGCTACACCTTC	CASSLDRGGGYTF
NA	TRBV19	TRBJ1-3	NA	TGTGCCAGTAGTATAGGGCCTACAGGCTCTGGAAACACCATATATTTT	CASSIGPTGSGNTIYF
NA	TRBV6-5	TRBJ2-7	NA	TGTGCCAGCAGAAGCCTCCTGGGCAAGCAGTACTTC	CASRSLLGKQYF
TRBD2	TRBV4-3	TRBJ2-1	NA	TGCGCCAGCAGCCCCAGACTAGCGGGGGACTACAATGAGCAGTTCTTC	CASSPRLAGDYNEQFF
NA	TRBV29-1	TRBJ2-1	NA	TGCAGCGTCAAGGTGTCAGGGATCCCCTACAATGAGCAGTTCTTC	CSVKVSGIPYNEQFF
TRBD1	TRBV11-1	TRBJ2-7	once	TGTGCCAGCAGCAGCAGGTTGGGGGACAGGGTCCACGAGCAGTACTTC	CASSSRLGDRVHEQYF
NA	TRBV4-2	TRBJ2-7	NA	TGTGCCAGCAGCCAAGACACGGAGTTCTCCTACGAGCAGTACTTC	CASSQDTEFSYEQYF
NA	TRBV18	TRBJ1-2	NA	TGTGCCAGCTCACTTCGACGGTCCTTAACTGAGTATGGCTACACCTTC	CASSLRRSLTEYGYTF
NA	TRBV6-5	TRBJ1-5	NA	TGTGCCAGCGAAACCGTTAGCAATCAGCCCCAGCATTTT	CASETVSNQPQHF
TRBD2	TRBV10-2	TRBJ2-6	NA	TGCGCCAGCAGAGGAGCGGGGGGGTTTTCTGGGGCCAACGTCCTGACTTTC	CASRGAGGFSGANVLTF
NA	TRBV6-6	TRBJ2-5	NA	TGTGCCAGCAGTCCTGAAGGGGCTCTCGAGACCCAGTACTTC	CASSPEGALETQYF
NA	TRBV7-2	TRBJ1-1	NA	TGTGCCAGCAGCTTAGGTGTCTGGAACACTGAAGCTTTCTTT	CASSLGVWNTEAFF